This T cell receptor beta chain was observed in a study of cytomegalovirus exposure and HLA in healthy donors. The germline V gene encodes CDR1 MDHEN and CDR2 SYDVKM. This CDR3 is built from 16 residues. V lost 4 bases and J lost 2, with 18 bases in between. The study ran its PCR with 60 Vbeta and 13 Jbeta primers. TCRdb keeps only in-frame clones here, not all; method: immunoSEQ multiplex PCR. This sample has more than 150,000 clones, with 70% to 85% found just once. The chain is built from TRBV28 and TRBJ2-7; maybe TRBD1 (6 bases). The clonotype was recovered from a girl aged 2 to 9 in good health and CMV-seropositive. The sample taken for sequencing was PBMCs. The CDR3 coding sequence is TGTGCCAGCAGTTCAACAGGGTCCAAGGGGCCCTACGAGCAGTACTTC. It translates to CASSSTGSKGPYEQYF. The full variable domain, its missing parts supplied by reference TRBV28 and TRBJ2-7, is DVKVTQSSRYLVKRTGEKVFLECVQDMDHENMFWYRQDPGLGLRLIYFSYDVKMKEKGDIPEGYSVSREKKERFSLILESASTNQTSMYLCASSSTGSKGPYEQYFGPGTRLTVT.